These 24 T cell receptor beta chains were sequenced from one sample in a study of beta chain features in type 1 diabetes (dated by TCRdb to between 2018 and 2020). On the study overall, not on this receptor specifically: In all four CD4+ subsets, TCRB CDR3 length was moderately but significantly shorter in type 1 diabetes patients.

These receptors' antigens are unknown. The library was prepared using the immunoSEQ multiplex PCR assay. All of the isolated RNA was reverse transcribed with the High Capacity cDNA Reverse Transcription Kit, so expressed TCRB transcripts were sequenced. TCRdb provides this immuneACCESS table in a form limited to in-frame rearrangements. Some clones are lacking; in checked studies, under half of them reflect an unresolved V gene, and why the rest are absent is not known. The sample includes approximately 170,000 clones, with around 7.8% observed a single time. The ten largest account for roughly 1% of the sample. The source material was central memory CD4+ T cells from blood. The receptors were gathered from a woman in her thirties or forties with type 1 diabetes.

This rearrangement joins TRBV9 to TRBJ2-2; D ambiguous. The CDR3 is 13 amino acids. Trimming cost V 6 bases and J 4 bases, with 10 bases left between them. The germline gives CDR1 SGDLS, CDR2 YYNGEE. The CDR3 sequence: CASNRGGTGELFF. The CDR3 DNA is TGTGCCAGCAATCGCGGTGGCACCGGGGAGCTGTTTTTT.

V and J are TRBV7-7 and TRBJ2-5; 9 positions match TRBD2. Germline CDR1 SSHAT, CDR2 FNYEAQ (reference sequence). The ends lost 5 bases at V and 5 bases at J; junction bases unmatched: 24. There are 20 residues in the CDR3. In DNA form, the CDR3 reads TGTGCCAGCAGCCCCCCGGGAGCGGGAGGAGGGCCTCAGAGGTGGGAGACCCAGTACTTC. Protein: CASSPPGAGGGPQRWETQYF.

In this sample, this clone turned up a few times. This sequence joins TRBV9 and TRBJ2-6, with 8 bases that match TRBD1. The CDR3 sequence is 19 residues long. The germline CDR1 and CDR2 sequences are SGDLS and YYNGEE. With 2 bases clipped from V and 3 bases from J, the junction kept 13 bases outside the gene matches. The CDR3 spells CASSVPGQGAGSGANVLTF. For the CDR3, the DNA is TGTGCCAGCAGCGTCCCAGGGCAGGGGGCAGGTAGTGGGGCCAACGTCCTGACTTTC.

Details on this clone: This same CDR3 is encoded by further DNA sequences in the sample. The chain links TRBV5-4 to TRBJ2-3; no clear D. The V end lost 0 bases, the J end lost 3 bases, and 5 bases lay between the germline ends. The CDR3 runs to 13 residues. The V gene's germline CDR1 is SGHNT and CDR2 YYREEE (reference sequence). The CDR3 protein is CASSLGHTDTQYF. CDR3 coding DNA: TGTGCCAGCAGCTTGGGACATACAGATACGCAGTATTTT.

CDR3: CASSFSDRYNYGYTF. The DNA for the CDR3 is TGTGCCAGCAGCTTTTCCGACAGATATAACTATGGCTACACCTTC. This chain connects TRBV7-9 to TRBJ1-2, with a possible D match to TRBD1 (5 bases). The CDR3 loop spans 15 amino acids. Germline assignment: CDR1 SEHNR and CDR2 FQNEAQ (reference sequence). The V gene lost 3 bases and the J gene lost 1 base, with 12 bases spanning the gap.

The V gene is TRBV4-2, the J gene TRBJ2-6; TRBD1 matches 9 bases. CDR1 is LGHNA, CDR2 YNFKEQ, per germline. The CDR3 contains 21 residues. J gave up 0 bases and V 0 bases, and 12 bases lay outside the gene matches. This chain's CDR3 is CASSQDQSRGQGSSGANVLTF. DNA of the CDR3: TGTGCCAGCAGCCAAGATCAATCAAGAGGACAGGGGAGCTCTGGGGCCAACGTCCTGACTTTC.

This clone was observed a few times. The chain is built from TRBV28 and TRBJ2-7; 8 bases fit TRBD1. There are 11 residues in the CDR3. V shed 6 bases and J 6 bases; nucleotides not matched to a gene: 1. Germline V lookup: CDR1 MDHEN, CDR2 SYDVKM. The CDR3 nucleotides are TGTGCCAGCAGAACAGGGGGCGAGCAGTACTTC. The encoded protein is CASRTGGEQYF.

In its sample, this clone was seen a few times. The V gene is TRBV30, the J gene TRBJ2-1; 7 positions agree with TRBD2. Looked up from germline, CDR1 is GTSNPN and CDR2 is SVGIG (reference sequence). This CDR3 region has 12 residues. After removal of 0 bases from V and 10 bases from J, the junction contained 3 bases not matched to a gene. This chain's CDR3 is CAWSVLGGEQFF. CDR3 bases: TGTGCCTGGAGTGTCCTCGGGGGGGAGCAGTTCTTC.

This chain joins TRBV5-4 and TRBJ2-3; D gene uncertain. V gave up 3 bases and J gave up 3 bases, with 17 bases separating them. The V gene's germline CDR1 is SGHNT and CDR2 YYREEE (reference sequence). The length of the CDR3 is 16 residues. The CDR3 protein is CASSSRSSIGTDTQYF. The CDR3 coding sequence is TGTGCCAGCAGCTCCCGGTCGAGCATCGGGACAGATACGCAGTATTTT. Full variable domain (missing parts from reference TRBV5-4 and TRBJ2-3): ETGVTQSPTHLIKTRGQQVTLRCSSQSGHNTVSWYQQALGQGPQFIFQYYREEENGRGNFPPRFSGLQFPNYSSELNVNALELDDSALYLCASSSRSSIGTDTQYFGPGTRLTVL.

This sequence joins TRBV7-2 and TRBJ1-4; 11 bases are shared with TRBD1. Germline CDR1 and CDR2: SGHTA and FQGNSA. This CDR3 region has 14 residues. The ends lost 5 bases at V and 7 bases at J; junction bases unmatched: 3. The CDR3 loop reads CASSRGQGGEKLFF. CDR3 in DNA: TGTGCCAGCAGCCGGGGACAGGGGGGTGAAAAACTGTTTTTT.

The genes are TRBV15 and TRBJ1-6; D is perhaps TRBD1 (5 bases). V was trimmed by 7 bases and J by 7 bases, leaving 11 bases between them. Germline V lookup: CDR1 LNHNV, CDR2 YYDKDF (reference sequence). The CDR3 totals 13 residues. In DNA, the CDR3 is TGTGCCACCAAGGGGAGGGTAAATTCACCCCTCCACTTT. Translated: CATKGRVNSPLHF.

The CDR3 loop is CASTRAGTSGNTIYF. CDR3 sequence (DNA): TGTGCCAGCACCAGAGCGGGTACATCTGGAAACACCATATATTTT. V usage is TRBV14 and J usage is TRBJ1-3; no clear D gene. This CDR3 region has 15 residues. In germline, CDR1 is SGHDN, CDR2 FVKESK. With 7 bases removed from V and 1 base from J, the gap between germline ends came to 14 bases.

The chain carries TRBV7-6 and TRBJ2-3; D is undetermined. V dropped 1 base and J dropped 5 bases, with 4 bases sitting between them. The CDR3 has 12 amino acids. CDR1 and CDR2 from the germline V gene are SGHVS and FNYEAQ. The CDR3, as DNA: TGTGCCAGCAGCTTAGTCGTAGATACGCAGTATTTT. This codes for CASSLVVDTQYF. Based on the CDR3 plus reference TRBV7-6 and TRBJ2-3, the full variable domain is GAGVSQSPRYKVTKRGQDVALRCDPISGHVSLYWYRQALGQGPEFLTYFNYEAQQDKSGLPNDRFSAERPEGSISTLTIQRTEQRDSAMYRCASSLVVDTQYFGPGTRLTVL.

Remarks on this clone: At one of its ends the junction is not consistent with the germline gene, which may arise from a read error. V usage is TRBV7-7 and J usage is TRBJ2-2, with D possibly matching TRBD1 (5 bases). The CDR3 runs to 13 residues. The V gene's germline CDR1 is SSHAT and CDR2 FNYEAQ (reference sequence). CDR3 loop: CASSLQDTGELFF. Here the CDR3 DNA reads TGTGCTAGCAGCTTACAGGACACCGGGGAGCTGTTTTTT.

The V call is TRBV7-9, the J call TRBJ2-7; 11 bases map to TRBD2. The junction had 9 bases not matched to a gene; V was cut back by 5 bases and J by 3 bases. The germline V gene encodes CDR1 SEHNR and CDR2 FQNEAQ (reference sequence). This CDR3 spans 16 amino acids. The CDR3 spells CASSAGLAGPNYEQYF. The DNA for the CDR3 is TGTGCCAGCAGCGCCGGACTAGCGGGCCCCAACTACGAGCAGTACTTC. Looking up the rest from reference TRBV7-9 and TRBJ2-7 gives the full variable domain: DTGVSQNPRHKITKRGQNVTFRCDPISEHNRLYWYRQTLGQGPEFLTYFQNEAQLEKSRLLSDRFSAERPKGSFSTLEIQRTEQGDSAMYLCASSAGLAGPNYEQYFGPGTRLTVT.

The V call is TRBV4-3, the J call TRBJ2-2; TRBD1 might be the D (6 bases). With 4 bases removed from V and 3 bases from J, the gap between germline ends came to 9 bases. The CDR3 sequence is 14 residues long. Germline CDR1 reads LGHNA; CDR2 reads YSLEER. The CDR3 loop reads CASSPRQDTGELFF. The DNA of the CDR3 is TGCGCCAGCAGCCCGAGACAGGACACCGGGGAGCTGTTTTTT.

The chain recombines TRBV5-4 with TRBJ2-1, with 9 positions matching TRBD2. The CDR3 totals 15 residues. The J segment lost 3 bases and the V segment lost 4 bases, leaving 5 bases of the junction unmatched. The germline gives CDR1 SGHNT, CDR2 YYREEE (reference sequence). Written as DNA, the CDR3 is TGTGCCAGCAGCCGTAGCGGGGGAAACTACAATGAGCAGTTCTTC. The encoded protein is CASSRSGGNYNEQFF.

This clone was counted only a few times. V and J are TRBV7-9 and TRBJ2-1; D possibly corresponds to TRBD2 (5 bases). The V and J ends lost 4 bases and 6 bases respectively, with 7 bases between them. The length of the CDR3 is 12 residues. Germline CDR1 SEHNR, CDR2 FQNEAQ (reference sequence). This CDR3 reads CASSSLANEQFF. Written as DNA, the CDR3 is TGTGCCAGCAGCTCGCTAGCCAATGAGCAGTTCTTC.

This chain uses TRBV7-9 with TRBJ1-4, with 7 nucleotides matching TRBD1. The CDR3 contains 14 residues. Trimming cost V 5 bases and J 8 bases; bases outside gene matches: 8. Germline CDR1 reads SEHNR; CDR2 reads FQNEAQ (reference sequence). Written as DNA, the CDR3 is TGTGCCAGCAGCGCCACAGGGGACGCCGAAAAACTGTTTTTT. This translates into CASSATGDAEKLFF. Based on the CDR3 plus reference TRBV7-9 and TRBJ1-4, the full variable domain is DTGVSQNPRHKITKRGQNVTFRCDPISEHNRLYWYRQTLGQGPEFLTYFQNEAQLEKSRLLSDRFSAERPKGSFSTLEIQRTEQGDSAMYLCASSATGDAEKLFFGSGTQLSVL.

The chain employs TRBV4-2 and TRBJ1-1, with 10 bases matching TRBD1. This CDR3 is built from 17 residues. The germline V gene encodes CDR1 LGHNA and CDR2 YNFKEQ. V was pared by 4 bases and J by 4 bases, with 12 bases of the junction left unmatched. In nucleotides, the CDR3 is TGTGCCAGCAGCCTACTTCTCGACAGGGGGCTTGCCACTGAAGCTTTCTTT. It yields the protein CASSLLLDRGLATEAFF.

J is TRBJ2-1 and V is TRBV6-4, with D perhaps matching TRBD1 (5 bases). The CDR3 is 13 amino acids. The V end was cut by 4 bases, the J end by 10 bases, with 14 bases between. Germline CDR1 MRHNA, CDR2 SNTAGT. The CDR3 loop reads CASSAESRAEQFF. The CDR3 coding sequence is TGTGCCAGCAGTGCCGAGTCCAGGGCGGAGCAGTTCTTC.

The chain employs TRBV6-6 and TRBJ2-5; 7 bases agree with TRBD2. V lost 7 bases and J lost 2; bases outside the gene matches: 10. Germline-derived CDR1 and CDR2 are MNHNY and SVGAGI (reference sequence). The CDR3 extends over 15 amino acids. The CDR3 DNA follows: TGTGCCAGCATTTGGGGGAGCGGGGAACAAGAGACCCAGTACTTC. As protein: CASIWGSGEQETQYF.

Only a few counts were recorded for this clone. V usage is TRBV6-5 and J usage is TRBJ2-4; TRBD1 matches 8 bases. Germline CDR1 reads MNHEY; CDR2 reads SVGAGI. The CDR3 extends over 11 amino acids. The V and J ends lost 8 bases and 7 bases, in that order; junction bases with no gene match: 1. The CDR3, as DNA: TGTGCCAGCCGACAGGGGAACATTCAGTACTTC. This translates into CASRQGNIQYF.

This clone occurred a few times. J is TRBJ1-1 and V is TRBV6-1, with D perhaps matching TRBD1 (6 bases). Germline values: CDR1 MNHNS, CDR2 SASEGT. The V gene lost 4 bases and the J gene lost 5 bases, with 11 bases spanning the gap. The CDR3 loop spans 13 amino acids. The CDR3 DNA reads as TGTGCCAGCAGTGTCAACAGGGATACTGAAGCTTTCTTT. Translating gives CASSVNRDTEAFF.